These 7 T cell receptor beta chains share one sample of origin, sequenced in a study of T cell responses to AZD1222 COVID-19 vaccine. Here immunoSEQ multiplex PCR was the method, and the copy in TCRdb shows in-frame clones only, minus some. The table includes just over 150,000 clones, 90% detected once. The material was peripheral blood, obtained on day 0 of AZD1222 vaccination. Receptors were obtained from an adult in good health.

J is TRBJ1-4 and V is TRBV12-3 or TRBV12-4; D is ambiguous. CDR3 size: 13 residues. The V gene lost 4 bases and the J gene lost 7 bases, with 10 bases spanning the gap. The CDR3 sequence: CASSSMMVEKLFF. In nucleotides, the CDR3 is TGTGCCAGCAGTTCCATGATGGTTGAAAAACTGTTTTTT.

In its sample, this clone was seen a few times. J is TRBJ1-1 and V is TRBV4-2; D is unclear. The V gene lost 5 bases and the J gene lost 1 base, with 11 bases spanning the gap. The germline gives CDR1 LGHNA, CDR2 YNFKEQ. The CDR3 is made up of 14 amino acids. CDR3 sequence: CASSSDLGNTEAFF. The CDR3 DNA is TGTGCCAGCAGCTCGGACTTAGGGAACACTGAAGCTTTCTTT.

The rearrangement links TRBV10-3 to TRBJ1-3; D ambiguous. The CDR3 has 16 residues. CDR1 and CDR2 from the germline V gene are ENHRY and SYGVKD. Trimming removed 3 bases from V and 0 bases from J, with 12 bases in between. CDR3: CAISERQRASGNTIYF. The CDR3 DNA sequence: TGTGCCATCAGTGAAAGGCAGAGAGCCTCTGGAAACACCATATATTTT.

This chain links TRBV6-1 with TRBJ1-2; 7 nucleotides align to TRBD1. CDR3 length: 16 residues. Germline loops: CDR1 MNHNS, CDR2 SASEGT. V trimming: 3 bases; J trimming: 4 bases; junction bases outside the gene matches: 11. CDR3 residues: CASSDGTALAVYGYTF. CDR3 bases: TGTGCCAGCAGTGACGGGACAGCCCTCGCTGTCTATGGCTACACCTTC.

The V and J genes are TRBV4-3 and TRBJ2-2, with 10 bases identical to TRBD2. The CDR3 sequence is 19 residues long. V lost 0 bases and J lost 3; bases outside the gene matches: 10. The germline V gene has CDR1 LGHNA and CDR2 YSLEER. Here the CDR3 reads CASSQDTGLAGVYTGELFF. As DNA, the CDR3 is TGCGCCAGCAGCCAAGATACTGGTCTAGCGGGAGTTTACACCGGGGAGCTGTTTTTT.

The chain links TRBV9 to TRBJ2-1; D is undetermined. V was cut by 1 base and J by 3 bases, with 5 bases left in between. CDR1 SGDLS and CDR2 YYNGEE come from the germline V gene. The CDR3 length is 13 residues. CDR3 DNA: TGTGCCAGCAGCGTAACAATCTACAATGAGCAGTTCTTC. Translated, it gives CASSVTIYNEQFF.

The J gene is TRBJ1-1, the V gene TRBV5-6; D unclear. With 0 bases removed from V and 0 bases from J, the gap between germline ends came to 9 bases. Germline V gene sequence: CDR1 SGHDT, CDR2 YYEEEE. The length of the CDR3 is 15 residues. Here the CDR3 DNA reads TGTGCCAGCAGCTTGGCACCCAGCATGAACACTGAAGCTTTCTTT. This encodes CASSLAPSMNTEAFF.